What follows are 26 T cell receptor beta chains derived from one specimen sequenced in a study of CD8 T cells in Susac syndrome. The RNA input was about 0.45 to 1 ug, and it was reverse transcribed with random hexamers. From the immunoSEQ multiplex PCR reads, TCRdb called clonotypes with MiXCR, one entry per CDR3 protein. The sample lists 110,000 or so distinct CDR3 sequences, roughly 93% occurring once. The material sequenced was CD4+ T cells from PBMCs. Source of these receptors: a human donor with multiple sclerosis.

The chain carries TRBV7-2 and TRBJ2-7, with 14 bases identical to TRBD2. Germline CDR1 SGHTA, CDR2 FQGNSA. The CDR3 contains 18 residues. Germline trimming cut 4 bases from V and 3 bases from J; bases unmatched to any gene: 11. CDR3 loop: CASSSGLAGGPLGYEQYF. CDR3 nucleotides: TGTGCCAGCAGCTCCGGACTAGCGGGGGGACCGCTGGGCTACGAGCAGTACTTC.

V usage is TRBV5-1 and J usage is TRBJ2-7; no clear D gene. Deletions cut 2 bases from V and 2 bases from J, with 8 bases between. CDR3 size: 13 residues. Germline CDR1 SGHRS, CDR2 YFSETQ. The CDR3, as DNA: TGCGCCAGCAGCTTAAGGGAAGCCTACGAGCAGTACTTC. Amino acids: CASSLREAYEQYF.

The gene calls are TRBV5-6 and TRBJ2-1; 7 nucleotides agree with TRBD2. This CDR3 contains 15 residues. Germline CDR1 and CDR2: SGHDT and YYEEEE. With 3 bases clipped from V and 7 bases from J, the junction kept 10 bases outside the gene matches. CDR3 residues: CASSWWKRGLNEQFF. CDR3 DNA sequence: TGTGCCAGCAGCTGGTGGAAGCGGGGTTTAAATGAGCAGTTCTTC.

The CDR3 sequence is CASSRVGETQYF. In nucleotides, the CDR3 is TGTGCCAGCAGTAGGGTGGGGGAGACCCAGTACTTC. The chain links TRBV12-3 or TRBV12-4 to TRBJ2-5; unclear D gene. V was pared by 5 bases and J by 5 bases, with 9 bases between. This CDR3 has 12 amino acids.

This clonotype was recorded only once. The CDR3 nucleotides are TGTGCCAGCAGCCAAGATCGGCACCAGCGAGGGTTGAACACTGAAGCTTTCTTT. Amino acid sequence: CASSQDRHQRGLNTEAFF. V gene TRBV14 combines with J gene TRBJ1-1; D is unresolved. V lost 0 bases to trimming and J lost 0 bases, with 17 bases between them. The germline CDR1 and CDR2 sequences are SGHDN and FVKESK. The CDR3 sequence is 18 residues long.

The CDR3 nucleotides are TGTGCCAGCGAGCCCGGGACTAGCGGAGAGACCCAGTACTTC. Amino acid sequence: CASEPGTSGETQYF. The chain links TRBV9 to TRBJ2-5; TRBD2 aligns across 11 bases. From germline, CDR1 is SGDLS and CDR2 YYNGEE. Trimming removed 7 bases from V and 4 bases from J; junction bases left unmatched: 6. The CDR3 spans 14 residues.

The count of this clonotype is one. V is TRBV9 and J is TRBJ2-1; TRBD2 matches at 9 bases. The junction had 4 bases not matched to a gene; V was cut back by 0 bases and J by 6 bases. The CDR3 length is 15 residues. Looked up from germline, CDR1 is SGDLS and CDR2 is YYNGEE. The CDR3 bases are TGTGCCAGCAGCGTAGAAGGCGGGGGGGTCAATGAGCAGTTCTTC. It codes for CASSVEGGGVNEQFF.

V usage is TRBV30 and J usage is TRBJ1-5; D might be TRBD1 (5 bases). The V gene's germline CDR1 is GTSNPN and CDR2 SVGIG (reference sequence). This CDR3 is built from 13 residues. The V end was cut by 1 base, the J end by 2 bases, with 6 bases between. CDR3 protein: CAWSEQGNQPQHF. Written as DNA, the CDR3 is TGTGCCTGGAGTGAACAGGGCAATCAGCCCCAGCATTTT. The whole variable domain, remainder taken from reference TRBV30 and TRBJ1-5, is SQTIHQWPATLVQPVGSPLSLECTVEGTSNPNLYWYRQAAGRGLQLLFYSVGIGQISSEVPQNLSASRPQDRQFILSSKKLLLSDSGFYLCAWSEQGNQPQHFGDGTRLSIL.

In DNA form, the CDR3 reads TGTGCCAGCAGCTTTCGGGACGTGAACACTGAAGCTTTCTTT. Its protein is CASSFRDVNTEAFF. V usage is TRBV5-8 and J usage is TRBJ1-1, with D possibly being TRBD1 (5 bases). Deletions cut 2 bases from V and 0 bases from J, with 8 bases between. Germline-derived CDR1 and CDR2 are SGHTS and YDEGEE. This CDR3 has 14 residues.

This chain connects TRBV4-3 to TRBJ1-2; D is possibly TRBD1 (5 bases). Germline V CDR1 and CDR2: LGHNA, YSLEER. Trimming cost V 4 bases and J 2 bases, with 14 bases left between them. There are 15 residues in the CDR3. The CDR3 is CASSPLRQGNYGYTF. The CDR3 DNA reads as TGCGCCAGCAGCCCCTTAAGGCAGGGAAACTATGGCTACACCTTC.

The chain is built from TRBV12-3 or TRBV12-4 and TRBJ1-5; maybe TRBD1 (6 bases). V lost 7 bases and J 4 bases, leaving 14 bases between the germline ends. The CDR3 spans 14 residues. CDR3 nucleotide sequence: TGTGCCAGCACCGCTATGGACAGAAATCAGCCCCAGCATTTT. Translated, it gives CASTAMDRNQPQHF.

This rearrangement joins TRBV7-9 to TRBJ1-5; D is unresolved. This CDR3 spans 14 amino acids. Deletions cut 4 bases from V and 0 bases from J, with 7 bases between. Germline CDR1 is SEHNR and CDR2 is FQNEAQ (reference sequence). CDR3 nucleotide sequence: TGTGCCAGCAGCTCGCAGGATAGCAATCAGCCCCAGCATTTT. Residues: CASSSQDSNQPQHF.

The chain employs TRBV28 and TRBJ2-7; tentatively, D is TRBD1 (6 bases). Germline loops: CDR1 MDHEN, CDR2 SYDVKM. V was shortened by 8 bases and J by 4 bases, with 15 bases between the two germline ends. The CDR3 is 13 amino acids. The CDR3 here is CASLPPTGYEQYF. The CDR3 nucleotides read TGTGCCAGCCTACCGCCGACAGGTTACGAGCAGTACTTC.

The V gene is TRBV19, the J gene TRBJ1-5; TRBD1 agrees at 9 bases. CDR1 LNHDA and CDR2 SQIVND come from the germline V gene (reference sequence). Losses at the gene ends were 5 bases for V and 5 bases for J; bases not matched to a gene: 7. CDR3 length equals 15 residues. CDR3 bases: TGTGCCAGTAGTCCCACGGGACAGGGCTATCAGCCCCAGCATTTT. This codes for CASSPTGQGYQPQHF.

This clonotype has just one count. The CDR3 protein is CASSDPADPYEQYF. DNA of the CDR3: TGTGCCAGCAGTGACCCAGCAGACCCCTACGAGCAGTACTTC. This chain joins TRBV6-1 and TRBJ2-7; no clear D gene. The germline V and J ends were trimmed by 3 bases and 2 bases, with 11 bases remaining between them. The CDR3 has 14 amino acids. Germline loops: CDR1 MNHNS, CDR2 SASEGT.

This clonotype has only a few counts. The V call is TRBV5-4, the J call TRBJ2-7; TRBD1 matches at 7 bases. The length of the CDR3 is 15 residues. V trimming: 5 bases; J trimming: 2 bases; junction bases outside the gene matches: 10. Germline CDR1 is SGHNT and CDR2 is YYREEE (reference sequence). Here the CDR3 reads CASSSPGTDAYEQYF. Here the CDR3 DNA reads TGTGCCAGCAGTTCCCCCGGGACAGATGCCTACGAGCAGTACTTC.

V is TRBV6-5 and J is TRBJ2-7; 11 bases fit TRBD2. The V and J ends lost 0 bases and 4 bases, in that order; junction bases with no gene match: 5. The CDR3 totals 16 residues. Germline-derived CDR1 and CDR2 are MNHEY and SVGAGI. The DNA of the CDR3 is TGTGCCAGCAGTTACTCCGCGTTAGCGGGGGGGTACGAGCAGTACTTC. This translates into CASSYSALAGGYEQYF.

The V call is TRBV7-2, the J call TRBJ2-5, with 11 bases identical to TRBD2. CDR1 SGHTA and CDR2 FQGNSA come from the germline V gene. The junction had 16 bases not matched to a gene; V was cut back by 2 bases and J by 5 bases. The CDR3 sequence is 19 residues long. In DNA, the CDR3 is TGTGCCAGCAGCTTAAGGGCGACTAGCGGGGCCTTGGCTGGGGAGACCCAGTACTTC. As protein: CASSLRATSGALAGETQYF.

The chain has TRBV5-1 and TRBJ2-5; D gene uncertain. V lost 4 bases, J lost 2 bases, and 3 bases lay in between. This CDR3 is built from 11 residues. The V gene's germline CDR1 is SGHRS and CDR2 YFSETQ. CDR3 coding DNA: TGCGCCAGCAGCCAACAAGAGACCCAGTACTTC. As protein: CASSQQETQYF.

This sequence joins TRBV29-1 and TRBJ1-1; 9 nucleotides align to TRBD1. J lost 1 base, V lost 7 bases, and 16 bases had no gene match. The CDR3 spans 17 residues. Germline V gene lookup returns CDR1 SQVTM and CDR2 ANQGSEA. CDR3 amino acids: CSARQFTGTGRNTEAFF. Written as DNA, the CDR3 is TGCAGCGCCCGACAATTTACCGGGACAGGGAGGAACACTGAAGCTTTCTTT.

The CDR3 loop reads CSVDGWTEAFF. DNA of the CDR3: TGCAGCGTTGACGGGTGGACTGAAGCTTTCTTT. The chain recombines TRBV29-1 with TRBJ1-1; no firm D call. Germline V gene data show CDR1 as SQVTM and CDR2 as ANQGSEA. This CDR3 region has 11 residues. Trimming took 3 bases from V and 5 from J, leaving 7 bases between them.

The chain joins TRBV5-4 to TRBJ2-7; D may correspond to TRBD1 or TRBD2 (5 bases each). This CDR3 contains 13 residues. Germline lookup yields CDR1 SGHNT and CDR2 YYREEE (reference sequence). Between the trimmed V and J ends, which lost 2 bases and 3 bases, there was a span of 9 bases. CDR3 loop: CASSLRGRYEQYF. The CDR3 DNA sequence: TGTGCCAGCAGCTTACGGGGCCGCTACGAGCAGTACTTC.

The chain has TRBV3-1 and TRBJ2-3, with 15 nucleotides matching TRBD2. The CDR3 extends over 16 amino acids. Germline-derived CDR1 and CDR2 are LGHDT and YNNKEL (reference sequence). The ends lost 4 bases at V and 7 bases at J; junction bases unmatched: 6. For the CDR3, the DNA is TGTGCCAGCAGCCCCAGGACTAGCGGGGGGGCCAATACGCAGTATTTT. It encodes CASSPRTSGGANTQYF.

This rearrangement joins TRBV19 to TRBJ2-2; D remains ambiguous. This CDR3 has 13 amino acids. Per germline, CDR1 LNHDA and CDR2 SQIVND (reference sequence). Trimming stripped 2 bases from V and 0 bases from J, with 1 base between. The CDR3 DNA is TGTGCCAGTAGTATACCGAACACCGGGGAGCTGTTTTTT. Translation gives CASSIPNTGELFF.

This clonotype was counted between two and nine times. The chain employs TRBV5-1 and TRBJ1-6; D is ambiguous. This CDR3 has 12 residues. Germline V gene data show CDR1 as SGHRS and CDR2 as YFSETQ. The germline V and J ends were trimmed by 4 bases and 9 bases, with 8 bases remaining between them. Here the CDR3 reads CASSPEGSPLHF. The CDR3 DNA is TGCGCCAGCAGCCCGGAGGGTTCACCCCTCCACTTT.

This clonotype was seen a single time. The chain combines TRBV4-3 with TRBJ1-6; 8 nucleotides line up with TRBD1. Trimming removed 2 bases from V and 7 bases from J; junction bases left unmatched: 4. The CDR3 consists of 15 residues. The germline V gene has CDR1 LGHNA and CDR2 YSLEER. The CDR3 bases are TGCGCCAGCAGCCAATATGACAGGGGCAATTCACCCCTCCACTTT. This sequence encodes CASSQYDRGNSPLHF.